The 2 T cell receptor beta chains below come from one sample, sequenced in a study of technical replicates of blood from a handful of donors. Assay: immunoSEQ multiplex PCR; the TCRdb copy retains only in-frame clones and omits some. The table shows tens of thousands of clones, with 95% to 96% occurring only once. Sequencing was done on a sample of T cells isolated from PBMCs. The receptors come from a human donor in good health.

This clone was counted once. The sample holds other DNA sequences that translate to the same CDR3. The genes are TRBV5-1 and TRBJ2-1; 13 positions match TRBD2. The J segment lost 8 bases and the V segment lost 4 bases, leaving 6 bases of the junction unmatched. The germline V gene encodes CDR1 SGHRS and CDR2 YFSETQ. The CDR3 extends over 15 amino acids. CDR3 region: CASSLGLAGVDEQFF. DNA for the CDR3: TGCGCCAGCAGCCTCGGACTAGCGGGGGTCGATGAGCAGTTCTTC.

The chain carries TRBV7-2 and TRBJ1-4; the D is unclear. The CDR3 loop spans 14 amino acids. Germline lookup yields CDR1 SGHTA and CDR2 FQGNSA. The V gene lost 0 bases and the J gene lost 7 bases, with 9 bases spanning the gap. CDR3 protein: CASSLAREAEKLFF. The CDR3 bases are TGTGCCAGCAGCTTAGCAAGGGAGGCTGAAAAACTGTTTTTT. Together with reference TRBV7-2 and TRBJ1-4, the CDR3 gives the full variable domain: GAGVSQSPSNKVTEKGKDVELRCDPISGHTALYWYRQSLGQGLEFLIYFQGNSAPDKSGLPSDRFSAERTGGSVSTLTIQRTQQEDSAVYLCASSLAREAEKLFFGSGTQLSVL.